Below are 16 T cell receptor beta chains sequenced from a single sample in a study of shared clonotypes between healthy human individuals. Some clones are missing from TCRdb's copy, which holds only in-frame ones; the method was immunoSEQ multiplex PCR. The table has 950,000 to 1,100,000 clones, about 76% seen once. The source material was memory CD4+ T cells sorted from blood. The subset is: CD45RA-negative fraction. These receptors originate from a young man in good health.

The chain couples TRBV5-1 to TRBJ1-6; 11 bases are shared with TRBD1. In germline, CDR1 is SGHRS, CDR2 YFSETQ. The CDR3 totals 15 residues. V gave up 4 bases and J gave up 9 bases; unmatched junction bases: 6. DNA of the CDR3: TGCGCCAGCAGCGAGGGAGGGACAGGGGGTTCACCCCTCCACTTT. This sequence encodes CASSEGGTGGSPLHF.

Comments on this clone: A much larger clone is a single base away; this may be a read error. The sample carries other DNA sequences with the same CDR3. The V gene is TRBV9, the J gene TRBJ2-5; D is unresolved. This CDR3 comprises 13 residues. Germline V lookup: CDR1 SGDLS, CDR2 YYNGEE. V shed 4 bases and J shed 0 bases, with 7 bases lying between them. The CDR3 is CASSPQNQETQYF. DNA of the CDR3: TGTGCCAGCAGCCCTCAAAACCAAGAGACCCAGTACTTC.

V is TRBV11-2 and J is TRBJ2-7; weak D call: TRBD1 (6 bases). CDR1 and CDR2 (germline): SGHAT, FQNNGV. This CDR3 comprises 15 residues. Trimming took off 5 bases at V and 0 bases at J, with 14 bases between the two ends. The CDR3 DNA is TGTGCCAGCAGCCCAATCCAGGGGATCTCCTACGAGCAGTACTTC. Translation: CASSPIQGISYEQYF.

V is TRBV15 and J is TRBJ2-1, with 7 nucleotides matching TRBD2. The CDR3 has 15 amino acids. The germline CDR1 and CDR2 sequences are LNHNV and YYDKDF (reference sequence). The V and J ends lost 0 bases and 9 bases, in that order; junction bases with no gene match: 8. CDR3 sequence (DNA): TGTGCCACCAGCAGAGAAAGCGGGATAGGTACTGAGCAGTTCTTC. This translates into CATSRESGIGTEQFF.

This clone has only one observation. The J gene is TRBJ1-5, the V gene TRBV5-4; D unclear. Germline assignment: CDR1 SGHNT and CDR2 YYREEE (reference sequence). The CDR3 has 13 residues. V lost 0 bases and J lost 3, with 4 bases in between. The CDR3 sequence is CASSLGFNQPQHF. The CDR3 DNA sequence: TGTGCCAGCAGCTTGGGGTTCAATCAGCCCCAGCATTTT.

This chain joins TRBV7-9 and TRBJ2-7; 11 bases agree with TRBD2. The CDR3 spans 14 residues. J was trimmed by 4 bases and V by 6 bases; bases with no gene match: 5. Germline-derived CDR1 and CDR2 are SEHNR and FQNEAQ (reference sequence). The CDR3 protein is CASRTSGKKYEQYF. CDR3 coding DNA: TGTGCCAGCAGGACTAGCGGGAAAAAGTACGAGCAGTACTTC. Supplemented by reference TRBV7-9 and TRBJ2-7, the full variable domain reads DTGVSQNPRHKITKRGQNVTFRCDPISEHNRLYWYRQTLGQGPEFLTYFQNEAQLEKSRLLSDRFSAERPKGSFSTLEIQRTEQGDSAMYLCASRTSGKKYEQYFGPGTRLTVT.

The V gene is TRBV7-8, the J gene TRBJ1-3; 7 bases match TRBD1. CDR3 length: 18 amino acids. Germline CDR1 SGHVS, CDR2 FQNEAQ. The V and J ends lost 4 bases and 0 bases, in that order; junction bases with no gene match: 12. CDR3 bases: TGTGCCAGCAGCTCTAGGGGGCCTCTAAAGTCCTCTGGAAACACCATATATTTT. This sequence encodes CASSSRGPLKSSGNTIYF.

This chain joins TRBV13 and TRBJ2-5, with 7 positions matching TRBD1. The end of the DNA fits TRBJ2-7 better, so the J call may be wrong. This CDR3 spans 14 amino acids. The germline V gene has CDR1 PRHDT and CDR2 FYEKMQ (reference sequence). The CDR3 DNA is TGTGCCAGCAGCTTAGGAGGGGGCACCTACGAGCAGTACTTC. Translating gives CASSLGGGTYEQYF.

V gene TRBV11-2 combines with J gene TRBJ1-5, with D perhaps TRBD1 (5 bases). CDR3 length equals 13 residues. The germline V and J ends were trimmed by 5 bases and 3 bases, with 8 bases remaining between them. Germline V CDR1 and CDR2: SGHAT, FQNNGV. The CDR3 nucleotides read TGTGCCAGCAGCAAGGGACTCAATCAGCCCCAGCATTTT. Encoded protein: CASSKGLNQPQHF.

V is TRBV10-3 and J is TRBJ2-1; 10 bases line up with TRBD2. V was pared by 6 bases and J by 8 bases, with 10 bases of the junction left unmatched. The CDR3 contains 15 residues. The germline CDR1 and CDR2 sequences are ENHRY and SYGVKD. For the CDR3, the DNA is TGTGCCATCAGCCGTACTAGCGGGGTTGGGTATGAGCAGTTCTTC. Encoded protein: CAISRTSGVGYEQFF.

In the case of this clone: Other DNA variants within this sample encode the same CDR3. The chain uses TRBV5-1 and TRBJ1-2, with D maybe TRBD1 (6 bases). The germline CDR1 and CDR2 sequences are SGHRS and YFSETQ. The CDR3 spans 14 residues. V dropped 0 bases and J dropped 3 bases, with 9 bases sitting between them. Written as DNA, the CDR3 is TGCGCCAGCAGCTTGGACAGGGTGGACTATGGCTACACCTTC. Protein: CASSLDRVDYGYTF. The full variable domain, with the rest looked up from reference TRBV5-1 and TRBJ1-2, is KAGVTQTPRYLIKTRGQQVTLSCSPISGHRSVSWYQQTPGQGLQFLFEYFSETQRNKGNFPGRFSGRQFSNSRSEMNVSTLELGDSALYLCASSLDRVDYGYTFGSGTRLTVV.

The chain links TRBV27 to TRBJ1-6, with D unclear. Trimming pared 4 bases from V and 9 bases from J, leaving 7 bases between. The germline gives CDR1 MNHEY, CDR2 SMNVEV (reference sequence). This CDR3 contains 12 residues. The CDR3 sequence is CASSSPGSPLHF. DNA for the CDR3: TGTGCCAGCAGTTCGCCCGGTTCACCCCTCCACTTT.

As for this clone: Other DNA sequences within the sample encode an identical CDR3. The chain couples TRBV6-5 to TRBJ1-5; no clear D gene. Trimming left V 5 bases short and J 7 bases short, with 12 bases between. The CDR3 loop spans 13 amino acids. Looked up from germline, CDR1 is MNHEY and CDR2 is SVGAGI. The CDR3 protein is CASSPGRWQPQHF. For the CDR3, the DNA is TGTGCCAGCAGTCCCGGACGTTGGCAGCCCCAGCATTTT.

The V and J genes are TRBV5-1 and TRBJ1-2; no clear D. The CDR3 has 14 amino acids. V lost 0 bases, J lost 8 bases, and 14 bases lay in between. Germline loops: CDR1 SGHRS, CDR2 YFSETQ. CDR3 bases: TGCGCCAGCAGCTTGGGTGGTACGAACGGCGGCTACACCTTC. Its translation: CASSLGGTNGGYTF. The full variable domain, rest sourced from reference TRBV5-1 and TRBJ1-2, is KAGVTQTPRYLIKTRGQQVTLSCSPISGHRSVSWYQQTPGQGLQFLFEYFSETQRNKGNFPGRFSGRQFSNSRSEMNVSTLELGDSALYLCASSLGGTNGGYTFGSGTRLTVV.

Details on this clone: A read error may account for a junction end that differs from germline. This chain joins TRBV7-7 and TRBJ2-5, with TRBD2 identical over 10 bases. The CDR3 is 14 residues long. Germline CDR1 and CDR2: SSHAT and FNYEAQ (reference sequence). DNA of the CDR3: TGTGCTAGCAGCTTGCTAGCGGGAGAGACGACCCAGTACTTC. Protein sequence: CASSLLAGETTQYF.

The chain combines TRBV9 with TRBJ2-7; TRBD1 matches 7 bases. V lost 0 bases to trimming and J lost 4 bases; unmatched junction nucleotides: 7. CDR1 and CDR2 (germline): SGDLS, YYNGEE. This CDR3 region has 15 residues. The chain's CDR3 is CASSVDPGGRYEQYF. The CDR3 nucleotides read TGTGCCAGCAGCGTAGACCCAGGGGGAAGGTACGAGCAGTACTTC.